These T cell receptor beta chains were read from a single sample in a study of PD-L1 blockade in urothelial cancer. The method was immunoSEQ multiplex PCR; TCRdb's version includes in-frame clones alone and lacks a portion of them. The sample comprises more than 70,000 clones, less than 90% of which are singletons, and less than 3.5% rests with the top ten. Specimen: PBMCs, collected around atezolizumab (anti-PD-L1) treatment. The receptor set was obtained from a man in his sixties with urothelial cancer. CDR3s include the opening cysteine and the closing phenylalanine or tryptophan. Fields, in order: clone size, V gene, D gene, J gene, CDR3 DNA, CDR3 protein. A D gene is named only where the DNA matches it firmly. The listing skips clone size in some rows; elsewhere it reads once, few, many or a size class.

.	TRBV5-4	TRBD2	TRBJ2-2	TGTGCCAGCAGCCGCTTGGGAAATAGCGGGAGGGCAGGGACCGGGGAGCTGTTTTTT	CASSRLGNSGRAGTGELFF
.	TRBV11-2	.	TRBJ2-1	TGTGCCAGCAGCCTCTCCCGCAATGAGCAGTTCTTC	CASSLSRNEQFF
once	TRBV28	.	TRBJ1-5	TGTGCCAGCAGTTTTAGACAGTTCAATAGCAATCAGCCCCAGCATTTT	CASSFRQFNSNQPQHF
.	TRBV5-1	TRBD2	TRBJ2-1	TGCGCCAGCGGGTTGGGACTAGATAGATCCCTCTCCTACAATGAGCAGTTCTTC	CASGLGLDRSLSYNEQFF
.	TRBV19	.	TRBJ1-1	TGTGCCAGTAGTAAAGGGGTTGGCACTGAAGCTTTCTTT	CASSKGVGTEAFF
.	TRBV4-1	.	TRBJ2-3	TGCGCCAGCGCCGTGGAGGTGGATACGCAGTATTTT	CASAVEVDTQYF
.	TRBV19	.	TRBJ1-3	TGTGCCAGTAGTCTCTCAGGAGGGAATGGAAACACCATATATTTT	CASSLSGGNGNTIYF
.	TRBV10-2	.	TRBJ2-7	TGCGCCAGCAGTGAAGTGAGGCTGTACGAGCAGTACTTC	CASSEVRLYEQYF
once	TRBV28	TRBD1	TRBJ2-7	TGTGCCAGCAGTATTCCGGACAGGGGGCAATACGAGCAGTACTTC	CASSIPDRGQYEQYF
.	TRBV7-9	TRBD1	TRBJ2-5	TGTGCCAGCAGCTACGCCGGGACAGGAGGGCAGACCCAGTACTTC	CASSYAGTGGQTQYF
.	TRBV6-5	TRBD1	TRBJ1-3	TGTGCCAGCAGTGGCTGGGACAGGGCAGACACCATATATTTT	CASSGWDRADTIYF
.	TRBV7-9	TRBD1	TRBJ2-7	TGTGCCAGCAGCTCGGAGACAGGGTTGGGGGTGCAGTACTTC	CASSSETGLGVQYF
.	TRBV10-3	.	TRBJ2-5	TGTGCCATCAGTACCGACAGGATCCAAGAGACCCAGTACTTC	CAISTDRIQETQYF
.	TRBV11-2	.	TRBJ2-5	TGTGCCAGCAGCTTAGCTCTAGTCTGGGAGACCCAGTACTTC	CASSLALVWETQYF
.	TRBV6-6	.	TRBJ2-3	TGTGCCAGCAGTCTTAGCACAGATACGCAGTATTTT	CASSLSTDTQYF
.	TRBV27	TRBD2	TRBJ2-7	TGTGCCAGCAGTTTGAAACCGGCGGGGGCCTACGAGCAGTACTTC	CASSLKPAGAYEQYF
.	TRBV6-1	TRBD2	TRBJ2-1	TGTGCCAGCAGTGAAGCTGTCCCGACTAGCGGGTGGGGAAATGAGCAGTTCTTC	CASSEAVPTSGWGNEQFF
.	TRBV6-1	TRBD1	TRBJ1-1	TGTGCCAGCAGTGTCCCAGGGGGCCGGGGAACTGAAGCTTTCTTT	CASSVPGGRGTEAFF
.	TRBV5-1	.	TRBJ2-5	TGCGCCAGCAGCATCCAGGGACAAGGGGGTTCAGAGACCCAGTACTTC	CASSIQGQGGSETQYF
few	TRBV21-1	.	TRBJ1-5	TGTGCCAGCAGCAAAGAGGTTCGGGGGAATCAGCCCCAGCATTTT	CASSKEVRGNQPQHF
.	TRBV6-1	TRBD2	TRBJ2-3	TGTGCCAGCAGTGAGAGGTTCGCGGGACTAGGGGCAGATACGCAGTATTTT	CASSERFAGLGADTQYF
.	TRBV14	TRBD1	TRBJ2-3	TGTGCCTGCAGACAGGGGCCCGGTTCAAGTACGCAGTATTTT	CACRQGPGSSTQYF
.	TRBV6-6	TRBD1	TRBJ1-4	TGTGCCAGCAGTCCCGGGACAGTAACAACTAATGAAAAACTGTTTTTT	CASSPGTVTTNEKLFF
.	TRBV5-1	TRBD1	TRBJ1-4	TGCGCCAGCAGCTTAGGGGACAGGGCTGAAAAACTGTTTTTT	CASSLGDRAEKLFF
.	TRBV10-3	TRBD1	TRBJ2-7	TGTGCCATCAGGGAGGACAGGGTCGTTAGCGAGCAGTACTTC	CAIREDRVVSEQYF
.	TRBV5-6	.	TRBJ1-1	TGTGCCAGCAGCTTGGGTACAGGTACTGAAGCTTTCTTT	CASSLGTGTEAFF
.	TRBV28	TRBD2	TRBJ2-1	TGTGCCAGCAGTCTGACTAGCGGGAGGAGCTCCTACAATGAGCAGTTCTTC	CASSLTSGRSSYNEQFF
.	TRBV7-9	.	TRBJ2-7	TGTGCCAGCAGCTTTTATCTCTACGAGCAGTACTTC	CASSFYLYEQYF
.	TRBV7-2	TRBD1	TRBJ1-1	TGTGCCAGCAGCACATACAGGGGGAACACTGAAGCTTTCTTT	CASSTYRGNTEAFF
.	TRBV6-1	.	TRBJ2-1	TGTGCCAGCAGTGAAGGCAGTCCCGGGGCCTACAATGAGCAGTTCTTC	CASSEGSPGAYNEQFF
.	TRBV10-1	.	TRBJ2-7	TGCGCCAGCAGTGGAGGGGGTCCTTCCTCCTACGAGCAGTACTTC	CASSGGGPSSYEQYF
.	TRBV18	TRBD1	TRBJ1-2	TGTGCCAGCTCACCGGCGACAGGGAGCAACTATGGCTACACCTTC	CASSPATGSNYGYTF
.	TRBV4-1	.	TRBJ2-7	TGCGCCAGCATGCCCGGGACTGGCCTTTACGAGCAGTACTTC	CASMPGTGLYEQYF
.	TRBV6-1	TRBD1	TRBJ2-7	TGTGCCAGCAGTGAAATCGGCGGGACAGGGGGCGAGCAGTACTTC	CASSEIGGTGGEQYF
.	TRBV19	TRBD1	TRBJ2-1	TGTGCCAGTAGTATTAGACAGGGCCTATACTACAATGAGCAGTTCTTC	CASSIRQGLYYNEQFF
few	TRBV4-3	TRBD1	TRBJ2-7	TGCGCCAGCGCCCTGACAGGGGAACACGAGCAGTACTTC	CASALTGEHEQYF
.	TRBV30	TRBD2	TRBJ2-2	TGTGCCTGGAGGAGACTAGCGGGGGGGCCCGGGGAGCTGTTTTTT	CAWRRLAGGPGELFF
.	TRBV18	TRBD2	TRBJ2-1	TGTGCCAGCTCACCCTCGACTAGCGGGAGGGGTAATGAGCAGTTCTTC	CASSPSTSGRGNEQFF
.	TRBV6-5	.	TRBJ2-6	TGTGCCAGCAGTTACCAGGGGTCTGGGGCCAACGTCCTGACTTTC	CASSYQGSGANVLTF
few	TRBV6-5	.	TRBJ2-1	TGTGCCAGCACTAGGGGAAACAATGAGCAGTTCTTC	CASTRGNNEQFF
.	TRBV4-1	.	TRBJ1-5	TGCGCCAGCAGCCGTCAGGGGTTGGGTCAGCCCCAGCATTTT	CASSRQGLGQPQHF